The clone carrying this TCR beta chain was recorded many times. No antigen is known for it. The record originates from a study of regulatory T cells in long-lasting Graves disease. Study-level findings and limits: When disease was persistent, TRBV28, TRBJ1-2 and TRBJ2-5 were the favored segments.

Arm-PCR with iRepertoire HTBI primers amplified the CDR3 regions for these TCR beta libraries. TCRdb reanalysed the multiplex PCR reads using MiXCR and keeps one entry per CDR3 protein. Of hundreds of thousands of distinct CDR3 sequences in the sample, around 17% were seen once. The CDR3 sequence is 15 residues long. Germline-derived CDR1 and CDR2 are DFQATT and SNEGSKA (reference sequence). The V gene lost 6 bases and the J gene lost 6 bases, with 21 bases spanning the gap. Time point noted: newly diagnosed GD, antithyroid drugs for less than 3 months. RNA extracted from PBMCs served as the sequencing template. These records were also assigned to another study, of T cells in Graves' hyperthyroidism and ophthalmopathy. That work states: First-round RT-PCR of the TCR CDR3 relied on the HTBI primer set.

The V gene is TRBV20-1, the J gene TRBJ1-5; D is unresolved. The TCR comes from a woman aged 25 to 39 with Graves disease. Source: peripheral blood mononuclear cells (PBMCs), taken at new diagnosis, from a patient treated with antithyroid drugs. CDR3 bases: TGCAGTGCCACCGCGCGGAACGGGCTCTTTCAGCCCCAGCATTTT. Translation: CSATARNGLFQPQHF.